This TCR beta chain was captured in a study of T cell responses to AZD1222 COVID-19 vaccine. Study findings and constraints: Donor demographics were predominantly white British with a female majority; clonal diversity may be underestimated. Baseline testing showed seropositivity in only a handful of AZD1222 recipients. Sampling that yielded the repertoires occurred only after the peak T cell response. Reportedly, nearly half the spike-specific TCRs target unmutated variant regions.

Some clones are missing from TCRdb's copy, which holds only in-frame ones; the method was immunoSEQ multiplex PCR. The profile covers 90,000 to 150,000 clones, with 80% to 95% appearing a single time and approximately 4.2% taken by the ten largest. In regard to this clone: Its matching antigen is unknown.

This CDR3 has 15 amino acids. Losses at the gene ends were 3 bases for V and 5 bases for J; bases not matched to a gene: 5. CDR1 and CDR2 from the germline V gene are LNHDA and SQIVND (reference sequence). The TCR sequence derives from an adult in good health. This chain uses TRBV19 with TRBJ1-5, with 9 nucleotides matching TRBD1. The sample was peripheral blood, taken on day 0 of AZD1222 vaccination. The CDR3 sequence is CASSIKGQGHQPQHF. CDR3 bases: TGTGCCAGTAGTATTAAGGGACAGGGACATCAGCCCCAGCATTTT.